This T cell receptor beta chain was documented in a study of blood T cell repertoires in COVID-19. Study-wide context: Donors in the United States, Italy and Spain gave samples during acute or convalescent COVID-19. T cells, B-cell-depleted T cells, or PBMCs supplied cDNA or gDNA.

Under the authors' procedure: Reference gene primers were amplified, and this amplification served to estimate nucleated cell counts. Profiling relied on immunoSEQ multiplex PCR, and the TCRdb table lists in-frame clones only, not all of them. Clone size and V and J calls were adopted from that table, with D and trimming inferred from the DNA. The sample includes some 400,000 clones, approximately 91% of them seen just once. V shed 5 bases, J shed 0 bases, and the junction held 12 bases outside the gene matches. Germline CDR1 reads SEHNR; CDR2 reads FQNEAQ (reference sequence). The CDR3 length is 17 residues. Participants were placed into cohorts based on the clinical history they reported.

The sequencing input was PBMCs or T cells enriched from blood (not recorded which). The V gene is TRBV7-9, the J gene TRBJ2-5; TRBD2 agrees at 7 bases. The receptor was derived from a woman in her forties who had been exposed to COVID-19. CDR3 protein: CASSGPDGRGYQETQYF. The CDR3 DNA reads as TGTGCCAGCAGCGGGCCGGATGGGCGGGGGTACCAAGAGACCCAGTACTTC.